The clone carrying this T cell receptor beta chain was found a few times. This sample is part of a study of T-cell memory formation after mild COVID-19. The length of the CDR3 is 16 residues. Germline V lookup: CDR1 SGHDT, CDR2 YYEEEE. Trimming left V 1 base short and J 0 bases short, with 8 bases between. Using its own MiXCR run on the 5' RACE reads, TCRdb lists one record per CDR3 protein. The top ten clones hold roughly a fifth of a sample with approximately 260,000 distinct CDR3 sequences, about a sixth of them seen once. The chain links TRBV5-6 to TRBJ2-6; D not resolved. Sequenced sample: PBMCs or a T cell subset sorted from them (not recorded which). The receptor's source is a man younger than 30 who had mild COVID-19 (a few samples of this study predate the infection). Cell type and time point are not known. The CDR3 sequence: CASSLSSGSGANVLTF. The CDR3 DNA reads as TGTGCCAGCAGCTTGTCTTCGGGCTCTGGGGCCAACGTCCTGACTTTC.